This T cell receptor beta chain was sequenced during a study of control samples from healthy donors and cancer patients. Generated by immunoSEQ multiplex PCR, the TCRdb table keeps only in-frame clones and is missing some. The repertoire has around 70,000 clones, over 90% of them found once; the top ten carry more than 2.5%. Sequencing was done on a sample of blood. This sequence originates from a woman under 40 in good health.

CDR3 nucleotide sequence: TGTGCCAGCAAAGACAGGGGGCGGGCCAATCCCGAAGCTTTCTTT. Translation: CASKDRGRANPEAFF. This chain joins TRBV6-6 and TRBJ1-1; 10 positions match TRBD1. J lost 8 bases, V lost 7 bases, and 13 bases had no gene match. Per germline, CDR1 MNHNY and CDR2 SVGAGI (reference sequence). This CDR3 region has 15 residues.